A single sample gave rise to the 16 T cell receptor beta chains below, sequenced in a study of early T cells in non-severe SARS-CoV-2 infection. TCRdb processed the 5' RACE reads anew with MiXCR; each CDR3 protein has one entry. The data contain 25,000 to 35,000 distinct CDR3 sequences, 6% to 7.5% of them singletons. This material consisted of whole blood, taken at baseline. The receptors come from an adult who was a healthcare worker with PCR-confirmed SARS-CoV-2 infection or an uninfected control (not recorded which).

This clonotype was seen a few times. V and J are TRBV6-5 and TRBJ1-5, with a weak D call TRBD1 (6 bases). CDR1 and CDR2 from the germline V gene are MNHEY and SVGAGI. Trimming removed 0 bases from V and 7 bases from J, with 10 bases in between. There are 14 residues in the CDR3. DNA of the CDR3: TGTGCCAGCAGTTACTCCTGGGGACAACAGCCCCAGCATTTT. Residues: CASSYSWGQQPQHF.

This clonotype was seen a few times. The gene calls are TRBV5-4 and TRBJ2-1; maybe TRBD2 (5 bases). Germline V gene lookup returns CDR1 SGHNT and CDR2 YYREEE (reference sequence). Trimming took 4 bases from V and 7 from J, leaving 18 bases between them. CDR3 length equals 15 residues. The CDR3, as DNA: TGTGCCAGCAGCCCCGGCGGACCGAGGGAAAATGAGCAGTTCTTC. This translates into CASSPGGPRENEQFF.

The table lists this clonotype with many counts. This sequence joins TRBV5-1 and TRBJ2-2; D uncertain. Trimming cost V 6 bases and J 2 bases, with 11 bases left between them. In germline, CDR1 is SGHRS, CDR2 YFSETQ. The CDR3 extends over 14 amino acids. Here the CDR3 DNA reads TGCGCCAGCATGGCTGGGGTCAACACCGGGGAGCTGTTTTTT. Translating gives CASMAGVNTGELFF.

About this clonotype itself: A read error may be the cause here, since a much bigger clone is one base away. The chain links TRBV7-8 to TRBJ2-7; no clear D gene. The CDR3 is 12 amino acids. V was clipped by 7 bases and J by 1 base, with 8 bases between them. CDR1 is SGHVS, CDR2 FQNEAQ, per germline. Written as DNA, the CDR3 is TGTGCCAGCAACCAAACATCCTACGAGCAGTACTTC. Its protein is CASNQTSYEQYF.

This clonotype has a handful of counts. One base away lies a much larger clone, so this may be a sequencing read error. The chain has TRBV29-1 and TRBJ2-3; 10 bases are a match to TRBD1. From germline, CDR1 is SQVTM and CDR2 ANQGSEA. This CDR3 contains 14 residues. The CDR3 DNA reads TGCATCGGGGAACCGGGACAGGGGACAGATACGCAGTATTTT. Its translation: CIGEPGQGTDTQYF.

This clonotype was counted ten times or more. CDR3 loop: CASSPESGGYYNEQFF. As DNA, the CDR3 is TGTGCCAGCAGCCCAGAGTCGGGAGGATATTACAATGAGCAGTTCTTC. The chain uses TRBV11-2 and TRBJ2-1; 7 bases map to TRBD2. The CDR3 length is 16 residues. The V and J ends lost 5 bases and 4 bases, in that order; junction bases with no gene match: 11. Germline CDR1 reads SGHAT; CDR2 reads FQNNGV. The variable domain in full, completed from reference TRBV11-2 and TRBJ2-1, reads EAGVAQSPRYKIIEKRQSVAFWCNPISGHATLYWYQQILGQGPKLLIQFQNNGVVDDSQLPKDRFSAERLKGVDSTLKIQPAKLEDSAVYLCASSPESGGYYNEQFFGPGTRLTVL.

This clonotype came up many times. This sequence joins TRBV11-2 and TRBJ1-1; possible D gene TRBD1, 6 bases. This CDR3 spans 15 amino acids. Germline loops: CDR1 SGHAT, CDR2 FQNNGV. Trimming removed 4 bases from V and 1 base from J, with 13 bases in between. The DNA of the CDR3 is TGTGCCAGCAGCTCACAGGGACACGGGAACACTGAAGCTTTCTTT. Amino acid sequence: CASSSQGHGNTEAFF.

This chain uses TRBV28 with TRBJ2-3; D unresolved. The CDR3 sequence is 11 residues long. Germline CDR1 reads MDHEN; CDR2 reads SYDVKM. Between the trimmed V and J ends, which lost 1 base and 11 bases, there was a span of 7 bases. Written as DNA, the CDR3 is TGTGCCAGCAGTTTATATCAGAGGCAGTATTTT. This gives the protein CASSLYQRQYF.

The rearrangement links TRBV10-3 to TRBJ1-2; D is ambiguous. Between the trimmed V and J ends, which lost 4 bases and 1 base, there was a span of 7 bases. The CDR3 runs 13 residues. CDR1 is ENHRY and CDR2 is SYGVKD in the germline V gene. Here the CDR3 reads CAISVQDNYGYTF. CDR3 bases: TGTGCCATCAGTGTTCAGGATAACTATGGCTACACCTTC.

The V call is TRBV4-2, the J call TRBJ2-1; D might be TRBD2 (6 bases). With 0 bases removed from V and 4 bases from J, the gap between germline ends came to 10 bases. CDR1 and CDR2 from the germline V gene are LGHNA and YNFKEQ. This CDR3 is 15 amino acids long. The CDR3, as DNA: TGTGCCAGCAGCCAAGAGGGACTTACATACAATGAGCAGTTCTTC. Amino acid sequence: CASSQEGLTYNEQFF.

This clonotype was detected many times. This chain links TRBV29-1 with TRBJ2-5; the D gene is possibly TRBD2 (6 bases). This CDR3 has 12 residues. Trimming removed 2 bases from V and 4 bases from J, with 8 bases in between. Germline lookup yields CDR1 SQVTM and CDR2 ANQGSEA. The CDR3 protein is CSVERGSETQYF. The CDR3 coding sequence is TGCAGCGTTGAACGGGGGTCAGAGACCCAGTACTTC.

The genes are TRBV18 and TRBJ2-1, with D unclear. The germline V gene has CDR1 KGHSH and CDR2 LQKENI. Trimming pared 3 bases from V and 7 bases from J, leaving 13 bases between. The CDR3 has 14 amino acids. The CDR3 DNA reads TGTGCCAGCTCACCTCCCGGACGCCGGAATGAGCAGTTCTTC. It translates to CASSPPGRRNEQFF.

This clonotype was picked up a small number of times. This chain links TRBV11-2 with TRBJ1-2; no reliable D call. V was clipped by 2 bases and J by 3 bases, with 7 bases between them. Germline V gives CDR1 SGHAT, CDR2 FQNNGV. The CDR3 has 13 amino acids. The CDR3 protein is CASSLSGYYGYTF. CDR3 nucleotides: TGTGCCAGCAGCTTATCCGGGTACTATGGCTACACCTTC.

This clonotype has ten or more counts. This sequence joins TRBV5-6 and TRBJ2-1; D is ambiguous. Between the trimmed V and J ends, which lost 0 bases and 10 bases, there was a span of 17 bases. The V gene's germline CDR1 is SGHDT and CDR2 YYEEEE. The CDR3 contains 15 residues. The CDR3: CASSLGGYYPPEQFF. The DNA for the CDR3 is TGTGCCAGCAGCTTGGGGGGATACTACCCTCCCGAGCAGTTCTTC.

This clonotype came up many times. The chain carries TRBV9 and TRBJ2-3; unclear D gene. The CDR3 runs 13 residues. V was trimmed by 4 bases and J by 4 bases, leaving 10 bases between them. Germline assignment: CDR1 SGDLS and CDR2 YYNGEE. The CDR3 DNA sequence: TGTGCCAGCAGCCCCAGCCCCTCAGATACGCAGTATTTT. Its protein is CASSPSPSDTQYF.

This clonotype was counted many times. The V call is TRBV4-3, the J call TRBJ2-3, with 7 bases matching TRBD2. With 4 bases clipped from V and 5 bases from J, the junction kept 15 bases outside the gene matches. Germline CDR1 LGHNA, CDR2 YSLEER. This CDR3 spans 17 amino acids. In DNA form, the CDR3 reads TGCGCCAGCAGCCCCCTAGGGGACTACGGTCCAAGAGATACGCAGTATTTT. Protein product: CASSPLGDYGPRDTQYF.